Reported below is one T cell receptor beta chain. Its specificity is not known. The junction shows a germline mismatch at one end, possibly a read error. No treatment had been given to any patient before thyroid surgery. Per the original methods: A classifier for distant metastasis in papillary thyroid cancer was constructed using CDR3 differences observed across clinicopathological groups. TCRdb used MiXCR to call clones anew from the PCR reads. For this entry, the V and J calls and clone size follow TCRdb and not the study's own pipeline. Among some 33,000 clones, approximately 17% were seen once, and the ten largest hold approximately 5%. The data are from a study of metastatic and nonmetastatic thyroid tumors. Study context: Across peripheral blood and tumor or nodule tissue samples taken from malignant and benign thyroid patients, the repertoires were compared with one another.

Notes on the study in general: In both blood and tumor samples, TCR beta diversity was reported significantly higher for malignant than benign nodules.

Germline V gene data show CDR1 as MNHEY and CDR2 as SMNVEV (reference sequence). The length of the CDR3 is 15 residues. Sequencing was done on a sample of blood. The V and J genes are TRBV27 and TRBJ2-7, with 7 bases fitting TRBD1. This clonotype was obtained from a female donor with papillary thyroid cancer or a benign thyroid nodule (not recorded which). Some clones in this sample may be carry-over from other donors' samples. CDR3 DNA sequence: TGTGCCATCAGTTTAAGGACAGGTACCCTCTTCGAGCGGTACTTC. It encodes CAISLRTGTLFERYF.